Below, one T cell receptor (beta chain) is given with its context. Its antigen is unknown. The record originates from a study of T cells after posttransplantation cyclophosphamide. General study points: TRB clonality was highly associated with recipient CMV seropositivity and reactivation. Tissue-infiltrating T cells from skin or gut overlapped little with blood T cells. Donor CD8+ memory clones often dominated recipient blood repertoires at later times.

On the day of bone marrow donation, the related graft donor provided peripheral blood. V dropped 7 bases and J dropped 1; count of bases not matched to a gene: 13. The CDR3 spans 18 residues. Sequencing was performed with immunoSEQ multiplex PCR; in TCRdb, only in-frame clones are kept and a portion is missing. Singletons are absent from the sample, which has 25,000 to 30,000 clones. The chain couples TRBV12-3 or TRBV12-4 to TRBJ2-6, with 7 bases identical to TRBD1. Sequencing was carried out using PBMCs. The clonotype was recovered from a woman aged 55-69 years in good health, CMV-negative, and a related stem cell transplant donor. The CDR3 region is CASNSNRGPRSGANVLTF. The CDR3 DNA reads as TGTGCCAGCAATTCGAACAGGGGACCCAGGTCTGGGGCCAACGTCCTGACTTTC.